Given below is one T cell receptor (beta chain) in context. The antigen is unknown. TCRdb's copy holds only in-frame clones and misses some; the assay was immunoSEQ multiplex PCR. The table lists approximately 1,900 clones, over 75% of them singletons. This CDR3 has 15 residues. Germline CDR1 is SGHKS and CDR2 is YYEKEE (reference sequence). Germline trimming cut 5 bases from V and 7 bases from J; bases unmatched to any gene: 10. To release intraepithelial and lamina propria lymphocytes, the graft tissue was processed. This sample is part of a study of graft-versus-host responses after intestinal transplantation. For the study at large: Multivisceral, liver-intestinal, or isolated intestinal transplants were received by the recipients. Recipients were all induced with anti-thymocyte globulin, then given tacrolimus and steroids for about three years. Findings and limits, study-wide: Early HvG declines after transplant were associated with peak circulating GvH clone levels. GvH clones appeared in recipient marrow, some first in ileum or blood.

The sequences come from ileum tissue, collected 57 days after intestinal transplant. V and J are TRBV5-5 and TRBJ1-4; 8 bases align to TRBD1. This clonotype was sampled from a human patient who received an intestinal transplant, so some T cells may come from the graft donor. The CDR3 is CASSNSGTGLEKLFF. DNA for the CDR3: TGTGCCAGCAGTAATTCCGGGACAGGTCTTGAAAAACTGTTTTTT.